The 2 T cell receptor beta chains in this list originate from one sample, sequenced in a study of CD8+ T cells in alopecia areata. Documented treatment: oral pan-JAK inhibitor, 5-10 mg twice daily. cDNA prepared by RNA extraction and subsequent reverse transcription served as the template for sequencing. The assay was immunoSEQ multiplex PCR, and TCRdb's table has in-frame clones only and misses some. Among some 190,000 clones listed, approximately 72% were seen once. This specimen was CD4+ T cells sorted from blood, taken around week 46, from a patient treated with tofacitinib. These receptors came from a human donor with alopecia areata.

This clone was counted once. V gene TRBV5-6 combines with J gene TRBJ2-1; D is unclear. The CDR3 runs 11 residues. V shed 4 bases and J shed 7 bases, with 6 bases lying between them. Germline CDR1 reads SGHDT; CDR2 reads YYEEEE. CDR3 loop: CASSVKNEQFF. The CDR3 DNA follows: TGTGCCAGCAGCGTGAAAAATGAGCAGTTCTTC.

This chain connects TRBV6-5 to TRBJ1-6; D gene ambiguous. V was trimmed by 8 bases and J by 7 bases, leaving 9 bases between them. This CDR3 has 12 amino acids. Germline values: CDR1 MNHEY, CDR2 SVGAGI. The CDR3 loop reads CASGRRNSPLHF. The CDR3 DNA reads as TGTGCCAGCGGACGACGAAATTCACCCCTCCACTTT.